These 2 T cell receptor beta chains came from one sample sequenced in a study of blood T cell repertoires in COVID-19. The assay was immunoSEQ multiplex PCR, and TCRdb's table has in-frame clones only and misses some. Of approximately 200,000 clones in the sample, about 93% were seen once. The sample consisted of peripheral blood. These receptor sequences come from a man aged 30-40 years with COVID-19, enrolled during active disease.

This chain links TRBV2 with TRBJ2-3, with TRBD2 matching 12 bases. This CDR3 has 16 amino acids. Germline loops: CDR1 SNHLY, CDR2 FYNNEI. Losses at the gene ends were 7 bases for V and 4 bases for J; bases not matched to a gene: 9. CDR3 in amino acids: CASKLSSGGAADTQYF. The CDR3 DNA reads as TGTGCCAGCAAGCTTTCTAGCGGGGGGGCGGCAGATACGCAGTATTTT.

This chain uses TRBV14 with TRBJ1-1, with a tentative D call TRBD1 (5 bases). The CDR3 runs 15 residues. The V gene's germline CDR1 is SGHDN and CDR2 FVKESK. V lost 4 bases and J lost 1, with 13 bases in between. CDR3 sequence reads: CASSRPGMANTEAFF. The CDR3 DNA follows: TGTGCCAGCAGCCGGCCAGGGATGGCGAACACTGAAGCTTTCTTT.